This section outlines one T cell receptor (beta chain) sequence together with its context. Its antigen is undetermined. These data come from a study of CXCR3-negative and CXCR3-positive naive CD8 T cells. Whole-study results and caveats: Partial loss of CXCR3 expression followed cryopreservation; most assays used fresh PBMCs. Naive CXCR3-negative and CXCR3-positive cells had similar TRBV-TRBJ usage; memory differed. TRB CDR3s of CXCR3-positive naive cells were more hydrophobic than those of CXCR3-negative naive cells. Diversity ran similarly high across both naive subsets but far lower in memory CD8+ cells.

With UMI labels, 5' RACE was used to prepare the TRB cDNA libraries. Using the 5' RACE reads, TCRdb records one entry per CDR3 protein without DNA. The ten most abundant clones cover over 0.25% of a sample with 130,000 to 150,000 distinct CDR3 sequences. The CDR3 length is 14 residues. Germline V gives CDR1 DFQATT, CDR2 SNEGSKA (reference sequence). The receptor was derived from a human donor in good health. Some clones in this sample may be carry-over from other donors' samples. Specimen: naive CXCR3+ CD8+ T cells from blood. The sample's subset: CD45RO-CCR7+CD27+CD95- naive CD8+ T cells expressing CXCR3 (TNR3+). This rearrangement joins TRBV20-1 to TRBJ2-1; TCRdb returns TRBD2, unconfirmable since there is no DNA. The CDR3 loop is CSARYSGSYNEQFF.